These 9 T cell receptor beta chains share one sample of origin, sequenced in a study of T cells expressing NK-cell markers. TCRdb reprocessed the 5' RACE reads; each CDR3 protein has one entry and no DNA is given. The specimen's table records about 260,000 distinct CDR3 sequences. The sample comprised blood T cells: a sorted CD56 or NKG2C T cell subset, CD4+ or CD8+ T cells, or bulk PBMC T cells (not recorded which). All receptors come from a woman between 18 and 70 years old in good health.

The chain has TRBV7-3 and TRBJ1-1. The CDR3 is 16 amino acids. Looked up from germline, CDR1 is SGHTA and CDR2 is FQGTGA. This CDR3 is CASSLDRGYSRTEAFF.

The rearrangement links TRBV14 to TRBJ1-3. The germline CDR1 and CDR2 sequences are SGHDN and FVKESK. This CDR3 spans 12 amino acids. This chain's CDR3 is CATTGSGNTIYF.

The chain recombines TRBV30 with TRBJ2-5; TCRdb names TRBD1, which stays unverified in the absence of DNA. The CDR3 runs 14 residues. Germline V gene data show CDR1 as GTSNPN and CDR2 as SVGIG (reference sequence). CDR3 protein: CAWIRKGRDETQYF. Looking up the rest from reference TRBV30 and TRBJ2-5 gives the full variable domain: SQTIHQWPATLVQPVGSPLSLECTVEGTSNPNLYWYRQAAGRGLQLLFYSVGIGQISSEVPQNLSASRPQDRQFILSSKKLLLSDSGFYLCAWIRKGRDETQYFGPGTRLLVL.

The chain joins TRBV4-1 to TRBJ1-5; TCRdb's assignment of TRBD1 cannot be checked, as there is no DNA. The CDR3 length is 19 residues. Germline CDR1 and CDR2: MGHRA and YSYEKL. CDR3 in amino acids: CASSQDGRGRGYSNQPQHF.

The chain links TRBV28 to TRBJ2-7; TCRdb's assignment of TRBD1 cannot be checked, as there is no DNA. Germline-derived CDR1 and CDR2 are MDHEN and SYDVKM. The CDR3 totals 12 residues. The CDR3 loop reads CASSPGRVEQYF.

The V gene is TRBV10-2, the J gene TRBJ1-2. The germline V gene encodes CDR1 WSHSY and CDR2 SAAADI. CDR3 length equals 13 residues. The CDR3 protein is CASSERENYGYTF.

CDR3 residues: CASSGTSISYNEQFF. This chain joins TRBV9 and TRBJ2-1; there is no DNA to check the TCRdb D call of TRBD2. Germline-derived CDR1 and CDR2 are SGDLS and YYNGEE. This CDR3 spans 15 amino acids.

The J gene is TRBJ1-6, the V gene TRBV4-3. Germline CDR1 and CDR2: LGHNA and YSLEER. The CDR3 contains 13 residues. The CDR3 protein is CASSQGYNSPLHF.

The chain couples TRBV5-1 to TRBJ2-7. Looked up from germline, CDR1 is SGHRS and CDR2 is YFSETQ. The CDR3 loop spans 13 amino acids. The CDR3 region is CASSLYNRYEQYF.